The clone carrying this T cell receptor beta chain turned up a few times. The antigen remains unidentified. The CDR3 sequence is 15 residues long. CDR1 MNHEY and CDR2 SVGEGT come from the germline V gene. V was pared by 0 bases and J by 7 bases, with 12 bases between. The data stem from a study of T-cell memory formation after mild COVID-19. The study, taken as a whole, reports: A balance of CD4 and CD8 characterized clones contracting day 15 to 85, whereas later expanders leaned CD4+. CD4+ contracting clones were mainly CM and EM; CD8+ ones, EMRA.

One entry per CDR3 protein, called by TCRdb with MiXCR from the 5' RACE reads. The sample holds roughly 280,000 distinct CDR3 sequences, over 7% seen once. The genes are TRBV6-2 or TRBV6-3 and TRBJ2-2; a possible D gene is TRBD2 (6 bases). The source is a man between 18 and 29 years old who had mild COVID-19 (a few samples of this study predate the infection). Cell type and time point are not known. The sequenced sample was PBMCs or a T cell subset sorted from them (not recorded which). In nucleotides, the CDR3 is TGTGCCAGCAGTTACTCACCGGGAGAGAACGGGGAGCTGTTTTTT. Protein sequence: CASSYSPGENGELFF.